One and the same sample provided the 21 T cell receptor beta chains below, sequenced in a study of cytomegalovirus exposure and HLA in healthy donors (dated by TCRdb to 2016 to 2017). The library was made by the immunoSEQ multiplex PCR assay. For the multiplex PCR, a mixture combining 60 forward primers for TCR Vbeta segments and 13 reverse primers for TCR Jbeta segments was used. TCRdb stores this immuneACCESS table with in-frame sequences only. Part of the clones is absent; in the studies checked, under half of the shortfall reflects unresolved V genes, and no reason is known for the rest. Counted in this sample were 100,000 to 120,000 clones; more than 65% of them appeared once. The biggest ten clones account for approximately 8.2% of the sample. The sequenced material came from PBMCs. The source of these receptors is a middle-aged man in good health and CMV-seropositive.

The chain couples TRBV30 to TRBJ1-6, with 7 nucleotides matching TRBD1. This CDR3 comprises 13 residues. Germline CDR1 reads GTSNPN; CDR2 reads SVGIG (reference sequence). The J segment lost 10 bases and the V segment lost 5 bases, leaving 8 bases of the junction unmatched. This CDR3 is CAWEGQSPSPLHF. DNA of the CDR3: TGTGCCTGGGAGGGACAGTCTCCCTCACCCCTCCACTTT.

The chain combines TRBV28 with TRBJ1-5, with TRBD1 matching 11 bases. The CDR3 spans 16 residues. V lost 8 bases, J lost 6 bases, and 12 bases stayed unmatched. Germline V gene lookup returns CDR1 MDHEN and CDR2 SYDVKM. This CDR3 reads CASRRRTGGGGQPQHF. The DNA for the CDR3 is TGTGCCAGCCGCCGGAGGACAGGGGGCGGGGGTCAGCCCCAGCATTTT.

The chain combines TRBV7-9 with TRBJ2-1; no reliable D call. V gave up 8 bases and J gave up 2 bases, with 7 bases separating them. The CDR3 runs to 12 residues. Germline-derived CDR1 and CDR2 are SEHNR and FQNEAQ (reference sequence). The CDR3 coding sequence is TGTGCCAGCGGCTCGGCCTACAATGAGCAGTTCTTC. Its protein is CASGSAYNEQFF.

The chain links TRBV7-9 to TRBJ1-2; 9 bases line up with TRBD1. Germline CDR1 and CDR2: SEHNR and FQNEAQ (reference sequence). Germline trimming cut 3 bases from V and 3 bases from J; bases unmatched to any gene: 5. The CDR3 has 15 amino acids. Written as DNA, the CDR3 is TGTGCCAGCAGCTTGGGACAGGGAGGTCACTATGGCTACACCTTC. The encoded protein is CASSLGQGGHYGYTF.

The DNA for the CDR3 is TGTGCCAGCAGTGTTCTAAACACTGAAGCTTTCTTT. Translation: CASSVLNTEAFF. The chain combines TRBV6-5 with TRBJ1-1; no definite D call. CDR1 and CDR2 (germline): MNHEY, SVGAGI. Trimming left V 5 bases short and J 2 bases short, with 6 bases between. The CDR3 sequence is 12 residues long.

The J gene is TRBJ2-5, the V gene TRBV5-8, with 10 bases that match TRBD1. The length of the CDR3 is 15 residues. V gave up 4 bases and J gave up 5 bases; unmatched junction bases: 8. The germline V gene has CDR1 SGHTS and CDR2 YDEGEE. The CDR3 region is CASSRQGAGGETQYF. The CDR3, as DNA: TGTGCCAGCAGCCGACAGGGGGCTGGGGGGGAGACCCAGTACTTC.

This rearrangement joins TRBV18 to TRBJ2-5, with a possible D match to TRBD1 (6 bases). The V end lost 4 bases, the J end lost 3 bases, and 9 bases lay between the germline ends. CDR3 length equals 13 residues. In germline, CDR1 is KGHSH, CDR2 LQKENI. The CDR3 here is CASSLNREETQYF. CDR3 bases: TGTGCCAGCTCACTCAACAGGGAAGAGACCCAGTACTTC.

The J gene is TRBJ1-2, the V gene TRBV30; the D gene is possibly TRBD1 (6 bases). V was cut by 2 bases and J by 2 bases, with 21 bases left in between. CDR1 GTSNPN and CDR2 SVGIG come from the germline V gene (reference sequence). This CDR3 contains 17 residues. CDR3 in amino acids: CAWSPLAGAPHNYGYTF. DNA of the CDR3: TGTGCCTGGAGTCCTTTGGCGGGGGCCCCCCACAACTATGGCTACACCTTC.

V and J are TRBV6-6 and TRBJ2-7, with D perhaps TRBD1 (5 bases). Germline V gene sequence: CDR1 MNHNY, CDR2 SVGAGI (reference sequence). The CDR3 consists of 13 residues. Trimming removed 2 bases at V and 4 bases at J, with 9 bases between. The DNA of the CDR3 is TGTGCCAGCAGTTACGAGGACACTTACGAGCAGTACTTC. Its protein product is CASSYEDTYEQYF.

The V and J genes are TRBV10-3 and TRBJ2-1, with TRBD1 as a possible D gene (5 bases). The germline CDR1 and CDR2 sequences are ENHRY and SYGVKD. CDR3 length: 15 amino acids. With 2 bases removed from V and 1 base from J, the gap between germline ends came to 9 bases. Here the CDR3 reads CAISERRESYNEQFF. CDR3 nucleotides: TGTGCCATCAGTGAGCGCAGGGAATCCTACAATGAGCAGTTCTTC.

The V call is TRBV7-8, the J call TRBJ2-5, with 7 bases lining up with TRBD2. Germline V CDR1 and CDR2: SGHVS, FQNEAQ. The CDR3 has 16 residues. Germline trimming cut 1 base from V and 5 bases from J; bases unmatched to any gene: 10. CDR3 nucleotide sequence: TGTGCCAGCAGCTTAGACCATACTGGGGGGGAGGAGACCCAGTACTTC. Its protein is CASSLDHTGGEETQYF. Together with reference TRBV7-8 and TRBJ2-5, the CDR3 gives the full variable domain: GAGVSQSPRYKVAKRGQDVALRCDPISGHVSLFWYQQALGQGPEFLTYFQNEAQLDKSGLPSDRFFAERPEGSVSTLKIQRTQQEDSAVYLCASSLDHTGGEETQYFGPGTRLLVL.

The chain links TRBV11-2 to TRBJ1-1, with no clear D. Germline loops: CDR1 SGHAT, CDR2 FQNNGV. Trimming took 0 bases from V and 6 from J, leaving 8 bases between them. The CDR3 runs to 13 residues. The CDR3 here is CASSLDLPPEAFF. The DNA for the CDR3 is TGTGCCAGCAGCTTAGATCTTCCCCCTGAAGCTTTCTTT.

The CDR3 loop reads CASSFRDRYNEQFF. CDR3 DNA: TGTGCCAGCAGCTTTCGGGACAGGTACAATGAGCAGTTCTTC. This chain connects TRBV21-1 to TRBJ2-1; TRBD1, the table's D call, lacks a check against the DNA. TRBV21-1 has pseudogene status. The CDR3 has 14 residues.

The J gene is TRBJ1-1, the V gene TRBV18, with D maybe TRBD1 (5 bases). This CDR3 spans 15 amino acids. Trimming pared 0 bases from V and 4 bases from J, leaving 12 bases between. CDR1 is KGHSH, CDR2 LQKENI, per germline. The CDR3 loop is CASSPPNRGFTEAFF. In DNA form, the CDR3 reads TGTGCCAGCTCACCACCTAACCGGGGGTTCACTGAAGCTTTCTTT.

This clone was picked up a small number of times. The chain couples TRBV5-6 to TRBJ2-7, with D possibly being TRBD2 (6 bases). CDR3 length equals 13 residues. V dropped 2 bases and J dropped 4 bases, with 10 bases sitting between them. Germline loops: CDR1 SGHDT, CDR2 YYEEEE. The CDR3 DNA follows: TGTGCCAGCAGCTTTACTAGCAGGTACGAGCAGTACTTC. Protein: CASSFTSRYEQYF.

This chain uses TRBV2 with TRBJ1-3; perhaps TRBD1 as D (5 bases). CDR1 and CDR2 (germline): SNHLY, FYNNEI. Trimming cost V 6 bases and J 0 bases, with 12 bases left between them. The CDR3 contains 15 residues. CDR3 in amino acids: CASSLTRVSGNTIYF. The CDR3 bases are TGTGCCAGCAGCTTAACCAGGGTCTCTGGAAACACCATATATTTT.

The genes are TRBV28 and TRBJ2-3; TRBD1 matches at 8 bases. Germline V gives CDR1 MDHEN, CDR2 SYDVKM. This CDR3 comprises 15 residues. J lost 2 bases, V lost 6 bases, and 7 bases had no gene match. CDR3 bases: TGTGCCAGCAGCCCGACAGGGGCCCACACAGATACGCAGTATTTT. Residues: CASSPTGAHTDTQYF.

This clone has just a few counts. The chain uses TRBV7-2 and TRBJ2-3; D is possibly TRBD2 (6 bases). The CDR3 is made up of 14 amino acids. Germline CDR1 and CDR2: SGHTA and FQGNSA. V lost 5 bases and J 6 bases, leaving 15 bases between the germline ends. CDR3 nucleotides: TGTGCCAGCAGCCCGCGACTAGTGTCGGATACGCAGTATTTT. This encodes CASSPRLVSDTQYF.

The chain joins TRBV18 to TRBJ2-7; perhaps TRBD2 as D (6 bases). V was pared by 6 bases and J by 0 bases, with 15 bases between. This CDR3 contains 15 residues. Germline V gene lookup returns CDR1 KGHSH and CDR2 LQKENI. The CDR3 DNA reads TGTGCCAGCTCCCCAAGGGGCGGGATCTCCTACGAGCAGTACTTC. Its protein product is CASSPRGGISYEQYF.

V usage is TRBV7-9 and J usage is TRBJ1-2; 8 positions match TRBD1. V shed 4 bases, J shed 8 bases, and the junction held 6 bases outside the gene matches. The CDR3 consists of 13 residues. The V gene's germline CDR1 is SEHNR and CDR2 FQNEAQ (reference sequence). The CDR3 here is CASSSSGGTGYTF. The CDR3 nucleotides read TGTGCCAGCAGCTCCTCAGGGGGCACGGGCTACACCTTC.

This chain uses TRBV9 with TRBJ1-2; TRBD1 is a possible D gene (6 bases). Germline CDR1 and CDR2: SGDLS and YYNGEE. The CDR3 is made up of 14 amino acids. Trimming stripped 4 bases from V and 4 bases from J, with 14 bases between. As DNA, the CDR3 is TGTGCCAGCAGCCCCGGGACAAAGGGCTATGGCTACACCTTC. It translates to CASSPGTKGYGYTF.